The entry below describes one T cell receptor beta chain. This entry belongs to a study of blood T cell repertoires in COVID-19. Study background: Samples representing acute and convalescent COVID-19 were sourced from the United States, Italy and Spain.

Produced via immunoSEQ multiplex PCR; TCRdb's table is partial and in-frame only. The sample holds about 300,000 clones, over 75% seen once. Germline V gene lookup returns CDR1 SGHDT and CDR2 YYEEEE. Trimming shortened V by 2 bases and J by 6 bases, and 16 bases separated the two germline ends. The CDR3 consists of 15 residues. Sequencing was carried out using peripheral blood. The chain carries TRBV5-6 and TRBJ2-3; weak D call: TRBD2 (5 bases). This clonotype originated in a woman in her twenties or thirties with COVID-19, enrolled during active disease. The chain's CDR3 is CASSLERWTGDTQYF. As DNA, the CDR3 is TGTGCCAGCAGCTTAGAGCGGTGGACGGGGGATACGCAGTATTTT. Together with reference TRBV5-6 and TRBJ2-3, the CDR3 gives the full variable domain: DAGVTQSPTHLIKTRGQQVTLRCSPKSGHDTVSWYQQALGQGPQFIFQYYEEEERQRGNFPDRFSGHQFPNYSSELNVNALLLGDSALYLCASSLERWTGDTQYFGPGTRLTVL.